This T cell receptor beta chain appears in the sequencing data of a study of shared clonotypes between healthy human individuals. Regarding the study as a whole: Larger estimated richness was generally recorded for naive subsets relative to memory subsets.

Data came from immunoSEQ multiplex PCR; TCRdb stores just in-frame clones and leaves some out. The profile shows fewer than 1.6 million clones, 98% of them singletons. About this clone: Its specificity is unknown.

It was into CD45RA+ naive and CD45RA-negative memory subsets that the CD4+ cells were split. The origin of this receptor is a man aged 30-40 years in good health. The sequencing sample was made of naive CD4+ T cells sorted from blood. The subset denotes: CD45RA+ positively selected.

The CDR3 is CASTSGDTSVEQYF. CDR3 coding DNA: TGTGCCAGCACTAGTGGGGACACCTCGGTGGAGCAGTACTTC. The gene calls are TRBV11-1 and TRBJ2-7; D is possibly TRBD1 (6 bases). V lost 7 bases and J lost 7, with 20 bases in between. The CDR3 runs to 14 residues. Germline-derived CDR1 and CDR2 are SGHAT and FQDESV (reference sequence).